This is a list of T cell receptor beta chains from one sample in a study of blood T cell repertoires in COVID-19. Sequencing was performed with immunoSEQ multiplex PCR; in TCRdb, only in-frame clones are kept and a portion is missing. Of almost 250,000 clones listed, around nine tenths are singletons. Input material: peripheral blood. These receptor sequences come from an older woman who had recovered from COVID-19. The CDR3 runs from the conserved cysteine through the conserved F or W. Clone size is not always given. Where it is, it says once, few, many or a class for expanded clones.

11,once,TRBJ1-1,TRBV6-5,CASTSREMAFF
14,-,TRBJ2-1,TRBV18,CASSPTSQANEQFF
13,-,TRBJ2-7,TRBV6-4,CARSGQGAYEQYF
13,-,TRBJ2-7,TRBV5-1,CASSAGLAREQYF
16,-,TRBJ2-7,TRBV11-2,CASSLDRGREAYEQYF
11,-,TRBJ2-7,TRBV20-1,CSASGAYEQYF
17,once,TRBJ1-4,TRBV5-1,CASSPGGQGLHNEKLFF
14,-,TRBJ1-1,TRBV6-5,CASSQFMRGAEAFF
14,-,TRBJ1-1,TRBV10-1,CASTRGFGNTEAFF
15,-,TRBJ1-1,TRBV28,CASSPYPGSGTEAFF
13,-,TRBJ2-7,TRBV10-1,CASSESTAGEQYF
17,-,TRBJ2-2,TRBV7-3,CASSYRASGVNTGELFF
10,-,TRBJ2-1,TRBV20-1,CSARSYEQFF
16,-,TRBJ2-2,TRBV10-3,CAIKVGLAGDTGELFF
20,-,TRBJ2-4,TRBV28,CASSPFRPLWGVFSKNIQYF
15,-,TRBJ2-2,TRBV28,CASSLFGGLTGELFF
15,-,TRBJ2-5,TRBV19,CASKPGQRYQETQYF
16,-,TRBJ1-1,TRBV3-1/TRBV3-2,CASSPTGQLMNTEAFF
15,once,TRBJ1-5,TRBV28,CASSFGGRSNQPQHF
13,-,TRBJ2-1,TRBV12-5,CASGPPRTNEQFF
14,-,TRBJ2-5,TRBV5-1,CASSPGTDQETQYF
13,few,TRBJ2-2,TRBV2,CASRPGTSGELFF
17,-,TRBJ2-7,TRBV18,CASSPRPGQGGFDEQYF
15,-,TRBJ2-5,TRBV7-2,CASSFLGGGQETQYF
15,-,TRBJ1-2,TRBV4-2,CASSQDAGQNYGYTF
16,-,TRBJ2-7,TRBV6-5,CASSYSSGGHSYEQYF
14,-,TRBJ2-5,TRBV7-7,CASSQLAGGETQYF
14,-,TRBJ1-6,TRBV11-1,CASSFQLNEEPLHF
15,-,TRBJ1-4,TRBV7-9,CASSPWTASNEKLFF
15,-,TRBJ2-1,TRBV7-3,CASSSSGATYNEQFF
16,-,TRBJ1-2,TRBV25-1,CASSEYSYGQGYGYTF
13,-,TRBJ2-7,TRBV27,CASSSDSNYEQYF
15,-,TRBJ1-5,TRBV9,CASSTGQFSNQPQHF
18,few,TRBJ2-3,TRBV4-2,CASSQEASGGAISDTQYF
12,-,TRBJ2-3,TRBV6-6,CATGLFTDTQYF
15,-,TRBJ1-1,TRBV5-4,CASSVDRGQGAEAFF
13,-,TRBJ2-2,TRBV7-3,CASSRISTGELFF
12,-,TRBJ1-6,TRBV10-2,CASNNDRVILHF
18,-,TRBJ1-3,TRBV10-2,CASSENTPGTRSGNTIYF
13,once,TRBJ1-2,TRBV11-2,CASSPGTGNGYTF
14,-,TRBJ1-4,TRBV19,CASSIQGPNEKLFF
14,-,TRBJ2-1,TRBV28,CASSLLGQGDEQFF
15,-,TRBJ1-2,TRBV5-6,CASRFNQGPNYGYTF
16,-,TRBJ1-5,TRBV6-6,CASSYSMSGGNQPQHF
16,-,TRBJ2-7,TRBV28,CASSAPNAGQPYEQYF
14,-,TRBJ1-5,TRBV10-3,CAIGPDYSNQPQHF
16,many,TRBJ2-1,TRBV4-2,CASSQVIGTGGGEQFF
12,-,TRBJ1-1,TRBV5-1,CASSFRGTEAFF